This T cell receptor (beta chain) was captured by sequencing in a study of blood T cell repertoires in COVID-19. Study as a whole: Sites in the United States, Italy and Spain provided acute and convalescent COVID-19 samples. T cells, B-cell-depleted T cells, or PBMCs supplied cDNA or gDNA.

Profiling relied on immunoSEQ multiplex PCR, and the TCRdb table lists in-frame clones only, not all of them. In the table there are about 240,000 clones, 75% to 85% of which are singletons. During active infection, Seattle patients enrolled and were then monitored through disease. Looked up from germline, CDR1 is MDHEN and CDR2 is SYDVKM. CDR3 length: 16 residues. Trimming left V 2 bases short and J 4 bases short, with 18 bases between. V usage is TRBV28 and J usage is TRBJ2-7; possibly TRBD1 for D (6 bases). This sequence originates from a man aged 45-65 years with COVID-19, enrolled during active disease. Sequenced sample: peripheral blood. This chain's CDR3 is CASSLGGVGAQYEQYF. The CDR3 DNA reads as TGTGCCAGCAGTTTAGGCGGTGTGGGGGCCCAGTACGAGCAGTACTTC.